Each of the 25 T cell receptor beta chains below was sequenced from the same sample in a study of Graves' ophthalmopathy and Graves' hyperthyroidism. The TCR beta CDR3 regions underwent amplification from RNA transcripts. RT-PCR with HTBI primers came first, then second-round multiplex PCR. A single record per CDR3 protein comes from TCRdb applying MiXCR to the multiplex PCR reads. The sample comprises a few hundred thousand distinct CDR3 sequences, 20% to 25% of which are singletons, and roughly 45% rests with the top ten. Sequencing used peripheral blood. The receptors come from a woman aged 50 to 65 with Graves' ophthalmopathy.

This clonotype was recorded at least ten times. This sequence joins TRBV7-9 and TRBJ2-7; a possible D gene is TRBD1 (5 bases). Germline loops: CDR1 SEHNR, CDR2 FQNEAQ (reference sequence). Trimming took off 1 base at V and 1 base at J, with 11 bases between the two ends. This CDR3 has 15 amino acids. The CDR3 region is CASSLGAGYSYEQYF. The CDR3 DNA is TGTGCCAGCAGCTTAGGAGCAGGGTATTCCTACGAGCAGTACTTC.

This clonotype was recorded at least ten times. The gene calls are TRBV7-9 and TRBJ1-2, with D possibly being TRBD1 (6 bases). V lost 2 bases and J lost 4, with 14 bases in between. Germline CDR1 SEHNR, CDR2 FQNEAQ (reference sequence). The CDR3 is 15 amino acids. The CDR3 bases are TGTGCCAGCAGCTTACCAGACAGGAATTCCTATGGCTACACCTTC. Translated: CASSLPDRNSYGYTF.

The table lists this clonotype with many counts. This sequence joins TRBV6-5 and TRBJ1-1; a possible D gene is TRBD1 (6 bases). Looked up from germline, CDR1 is MNHEY and CDR2 is SVGAGI. With 2 bases removed from V and 2 bases from J, the gap between germline ends came to 12 bases. The CDR3 extends over 15 amino acids. CDR3 region: CASSYPGHQNTEAFF. Written as DNA, the CDR3 is TGTGCCAGCAGTTACCCGGGACACCAAAACACTGAAGCTTTCTTT.

The chain recombines TRBV5-1 with TRBJ2-3; 9 positions agree with TRBD1. This CDR3 region has 14 residues. In germline, CDR1 is SGHRS, CDR2 YFSETQ. V shed 5 bases and J 3 bases; nucleotides not matched to a gene: 4. The CDR3 coding sequence is TGCGCCAGCAGGTCCGGGACAGGGACAGATACGCAGTATTTT. It translates to CASRSGTGTDTQYF.

This clonotype was observed many times. V usage is TRBV3-1 and J usage is TRBJ2-5, with 8 bases lining up with TRBD2. The CDR3 has 18 amino acids. Germline V lookup: CDR1 LGHDT, CDR2 YNNKEL (reference sequence). The J segment lost 1 base and the V segment lost 3 bases, leaving 13 bases of the junction unmatched. The CDR3 spells CASSQGWGLAGLQETQYF. The CDR3 nucleotides are TGTGCCAGCAGCCAGGGCTGGGGGCTAGCGGGTCTCCAAGAGACCCAGTACTTC.

At least ten counts were recorded for this clonotype. J is TRBJ2-6 and V is TRBV19, with D unresolved. V was clipped by 5 bases and J by 4 bases, with 24 bases between them. CDR1 is LNHDA, CDR2 SQIVND, per germline (reference sequence). The CDR3 has 19 amino acids. The CDR3 nucleotides read TGTGCCAGTAGTCATTGGGCAGAACGAGGTGGTGCCGGGGCCAACGTCCTGACTTTC. It translates to CASSHWAERGGAGANVLTF. The entire variable domain, with the rest obtained from reference TRBV19 and TRBJ2-6, is as follows: DGGITQSPKYLFRKEGQNVTLSCEQNLNHDAMYWYRQDPGQGLRLIYYSQIVNDFQKGDIAEGYSVSREKKESFPLTVTSAQKNPTAFYLCASSHWAERGGAGANVLTFGAGSRLTVL.

This clonotype was picked up many times. The V and J genes are TRBV7-2 and TRBJ1-2; 8 nucleotides align to TRBD1. CDR3 length: 14 residues. The V gene end was trimmed by 1 base and the J gene end by 7 bases; junction bases not matched to a gene: 5. Per germline, CDR1 SGHTA and CDR2 FQGNSA. The DNA for the CDR3 is TGTGCCAGCAGCTTAGACGCAGGGGGCTTTGGCTACACCTTC. Protein sequence: CASSLDAGGFGYTF. The whole variable domain, remainder taken from reference TRBV7-2 and TRBJ1-2, is GAGVSQSPSNKVTEKGKDVELRCDPISGHTALYWYRQSLGQGLEFLIYFQGNSAPDKSGLPSDRFSAERTGGSVSTLTIQRTQQEDSAVYLCASSLDAGGFGYTFGSGTRLTVV.

This clonotype was picked up many times. This chain joins TRBV6-1 and TRBJ2-6, with D tentatively TRBD1 (6 bases). V shed 6 bases and J shed 1 base, with 16 bases lying between them. The CDR3 extends over 17 amino acids. CDR1 is MNHNS and CDR2 is SASEGT in the germline V gene. The CDR3 DNA sequence: TGTGCCAGCAGGAACCCCCGCAGGGGTTCTGGGGCCAACGTCCTGACTTTC. Protein product: CASRNPRRGSGANVLTF.

The genes are TRBV6-1 and TRBJ2-7, with TRBD2 matching 11 bases. This CDR3 is 15 amino acids long. Trimming cost V 6 bases and J 2 bases; bases outside gene matches: 6. Germline V gives CDR1 MNHNS, CDR2 SASEGT. CDR3 DNA: TGTGCCAGCAGGATTCTAGCGGGGGGACCCTACGAGCAGTACTTC. As protein: CASRILAGGPYEQYF.

This clonotype was seen only a few times. The V call is TRBV28, the J call TRBJ1-6; the D is unclear. Per germline, CDR1 MDHEN and CDR2 SYDVKM. Deletions cut 7 bases from V and 7 bases from J, with 8 bases between. There are 12 residues in the CDR3. The CDR3 region is CASNLINSPLHF. The CDR3 bases are TGTGCCAGCAACCTAATCAATTCACCCCTCCACTTT.

This clonotype was seen repeatedly, ten times or more. The V gene is TRBV5-1, the J gene TRBJ1-6, with TRBD1 as a possible D gene (6 bases). CDR3 size: 13 residues. The V gene's germline CDR1 is SGHRS and CDR2 YFSETQ. V dropped 5 bases and J dropped 7 bases, with 10 bases sitting between them. CDR3 region: CASSWDTNSPLHF. In DNA, the CDR3 is TGCGCCAGCAGTTGGGACACAAATTCACCCCTCCACTTT.

This clonotype was picked up a small number of times. This may stem from a read error, because a much larger clone lies one nucleotide away. In this CDR3 the conserved last residue, phenylalanine or tryptophan, is missing, so a read error is likely. V is TRBV7-2 and J is TRBJ2-5, with a weak D call TRBD2 (5 bases). Germline V gene lookup returns CDR1 SGHTA and CDR2 FQGNSA. With 2 bases removed from V and 0 bases from J, the gap between germline ends came to 7 bases. This CDR3 has 14 amino acids. This CDR3 reads CASSLTGYQETQYC. CDR3 nucleotide sequence: TGTGCCAGCAGCTTAACGGGGTACCAAGAGACCCAGTACTGC.

This clonotype was counted ten times or more. The chain is built from TRBV5-1 and TRBJ1-1; TRBD1 is a possible D gene (6 bases). Germline V gene data show CDR1 as SGHRS and CDR2 as YFSETQ. This CDR3 has 11 amino acids. Trimming stripped 4 bases from V and 8 bases from J, with 9 bases between. The CDR3 sequence: CASSQGTEAFF. The CDR3, as DNA: TGCGCCAGCAGCCAAGGGACAGAAGCTTTCTTT.

This clonotype was found many times. The chain is built from TRBV24-1 and TRBJ1-2; TRBD1 is a possible D gene (6 bases). The germline V and J ends were trimmed by 3 bases and 7 bases, with 11 bases remaining between them. The CDR3 sequence is 13 residues long. Germline V gives CDR1 KGHDR, CDR2 SFDVKD. This CDR3 is CATSDAGDLGYTF. The CDR3 nucleotides read TGTGCCACCAGTGATGCAGGGGACCTTGGCTACACCTTC.

The genes are TRBV6-1 and TRBJ1-2; D is possibly TRBD1 (6 bases). V was pared by 4 bases and J by 8 bases, with 17 bases between. Germline V CDR1 and CDR2: MNHNS, SASEGT. The CDR3 is 14 residues long. Written as DNA, the CDR3 is TGTGCCAGCAGTGTAACCAGGGGTGCACGGGGCTACACCTTC. Amino acids: CASSVTRGARGYTF.

The sample holds many counts of this clonotype. The V gene is TRBV9, the J gene TRBJ2-2, with D possibly TRBD2 on 6 matching bases. V lost 0 bases and J 4 bases, leaving 19 bases between the germline ends. This CDR3 has 18 amino acids. Germline V gene data show CDR1 as SGDLS and CDR2 as YYNGEE. As DNA, the CDR3 is TGTGCCAGCAGCGTAGGGCTTAGGGAGGCAGGGCTCACCGGGGAGCTGTTTTTT. It is translated as CASSVGLREAGLTGELFF.

The V and J genes are TRBV4-3 and TRBJ2-7; no firm D call. V was shortened by 0 bases and J by 3 bases, with 9 bases between the two germline ends. From germline, CDR1 is LGHNA and CDR2 YSLEER. This CDR3 contains 14 residues. CDR3 nucleotides: TGCGCCAGCAGCCAAGATGTGGCACTCTACGAGCAGTACTTC. It is translated as CASSQDVALYEQYF.

The rearrangement links TRBV15 to TRBJ2-5; TRBD2 agrees at 9 bases. The ends lost 4 bases at V and 2 bases at J; junction bases unmatched: 5. The CDR3 length is 15 residues. Germline values: CDR1 LNHNV, CDR2 YYDKDF (reference sequence). The CDR3 DNA sequence: TGTGCCACCAGCACCCTAGCGGGGACTCAAGAGACCCAGTACTTC. Its translation is CATSTLAGTQETQYF.

This clonotype was found many times. The J gene is TRBJ1-2, the V gene TRBV6-1, with 10 nucleotides matching TRBD1. This CDR3 region has 16 residues. Per the germline V gene, CDR1 is MNHNS and CDR2 is SASEGT. The V segment lost 6 bases and the J segment 2 bases; nucleotides outside the gene matches: 9. The CDR3 region is CASSSIGTGDNYGYTF. The CDR3 DNA reads as TGTGCCAGCAGCTCCATCGGGACAGGGGACAACTATGGCTACACCTTC.

V gene TRBV7-3 combines with J gene TRBJ1-1; possible D gene TRBD1, 5 bases. There are 15 residues in the CDR3. Germline V CDR1 and CDR2: SGHTA, FQGTGA. Trimming took off 5 bases at V and 8 bases at J, with 21 bases between the two ends. The CDR3 DNA reads TGTGCCAGCAGCGGTGGGGGTGGAAGTCAAACCGAAGCTTTCTTT. Translation gives CASSGGGGSQTEAFF.

The V and J genes are TRBV27 and TRBJ2-2; 9 nucleotides match TRBD2. Trimming at V came to 6 bases and at J to 5 bases, leaving 7 bases not matched to a gene. The CDR3 has 15 amino acids. In germline, CDR1 is MNHEY, CDR2 SMNVEV (reference sequence). CDR3 protein: CASRGGLAPTGELFF. The CDR3 DNA sequence: TGTGCCAGCAGGGGAGGACTAGCGCCAACCGGGGAGCTGTTTTTT.

Concerning this clonotype itself: A much larger clonotype is one base distant, so this may be a read error. The chain couples TRBV27 to TRBJ2-7; 8 bases line up with TRBD2. Per germline, CDR1 MNHEY and CDR2 SMNVEV (reference sequence). This CDR3 has 13 residues. Trimming removed 5 bases from V and 6 bases from J; junction bases left unmatched: 6. CDR3 in amino acids: CASSGDGGGEQYF. The CDR3, as DNA: TGTGCCAGCAGTGGCGACGGGGGGGGCGAGCAGTACTTC.

This clonotype was observed many times. V and J are TRBV12-3 or TRBV12-4 and TRBJ2-7; 10 bases are a match to TRBD2. This CDR3 is 12 amino acids long. V was clipped by 7 bases and J by 6 bases; unmatched bases: 3. CDR3 residues: CASTRLAGEQYF. In DNA form, the CDR3 reads TGTGCCAGCACTAGACTAGCGGGCGAGCAGTACTTC.

At least ten counts were recorded for this clonotype. V usage is TRBV6-1 and J usage is TRBJ2-2; no clear D gene. Germline loops: CDR1 MNHNS, CDR2 SASEGT. The CDR3 is 14 residues long. V was shortened by 11 bases and J by 0 bases, with 13 bases between the two germline ends. The CDR3 bases are TGTGCCGCCGGTGGCTTCGCGAACACCGGGGAGCTGTTTTTT. Its translation: CAAGGFANTGELFF.

This clonotype was recorded at least ten times. The chain carries TRBV7-8 and TRBJ2-2; 7 nucleotides agree with TRBD1. Germline V gene data show CDR1 as SGHVS and CDR2 as FQNEAQ. The CDR3 is 14 residues long. V dropped 1 base and J dropped 6; count of bases not matched to a gene: 2. The CDR3 bases are TGTGCCAGCAGCTTAGGACAGGGCCCCGGGGAGCTGTTTTTT. Its protein product is CASSLGQGPGELFF.